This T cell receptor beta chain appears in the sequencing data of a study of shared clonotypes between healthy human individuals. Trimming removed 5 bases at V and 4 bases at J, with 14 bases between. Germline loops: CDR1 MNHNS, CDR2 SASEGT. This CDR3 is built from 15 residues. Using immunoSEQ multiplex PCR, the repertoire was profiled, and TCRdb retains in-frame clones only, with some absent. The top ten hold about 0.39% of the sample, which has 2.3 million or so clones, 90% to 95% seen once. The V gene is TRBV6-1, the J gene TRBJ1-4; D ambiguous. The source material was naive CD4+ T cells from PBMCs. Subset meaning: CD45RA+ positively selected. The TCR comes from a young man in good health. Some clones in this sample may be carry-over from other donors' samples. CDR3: CASSTSGSINEKLFF. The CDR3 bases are TGTGCCAGCAGTACATCCGGGAGCATTAATGAAAAACTGTTTTTT.